This T cell receptor beta chain was profiled in a study of shared clonotypes between healthy human individuals. Study-wide points: Larger estimated richness was generally seen in naive subsets than in memory subsets.

It was across several immunoSEQ plates that each subset's genomic DNA was evenly split. The DNA input per sorted-subset replicate PCR was roughly 180 ng, corresponding to 25,000 to 30,000 T cell genomes. Original processing notes: From ImmunoSEQ came sequences covering only the junction and carrying no quality scores, so filtering differed. Assay: immunoSEQ multiplex PCR; the TCRdb copy retains only in-frame clones and omits some. The V and J calls and clone size come from that table; D and trimming were worked out from the DNA. The profile shows 600,000 to 700,000 clones, about 80% of them singletons. A word on this clone: Its antigen is unidentified.

The CDR3 consists of 17 residues. Trimming took 5 bases from V and 2 from J, leaving 19 bases between them. Germline loops: CDR1 SGHAT, CDR2 FQNNGV. V and J are TRBV11-2 and TRBJ1-3; D possibly corresponds to TRBD1 (5 bases). The receptor was isolated from a woman aged 25-40 years in good health. The sequencing input was memory CD4+ T cells sorted from blood. Subset meaning: CD45RA-negative fraction. The CDR3 DNA sequence: TGTGCCAGCAGCATGACCACGATGGGGGGGACTGGAAACACCATATATTTT. Encoded protein: CASSMTTMGGTGNTIYF.